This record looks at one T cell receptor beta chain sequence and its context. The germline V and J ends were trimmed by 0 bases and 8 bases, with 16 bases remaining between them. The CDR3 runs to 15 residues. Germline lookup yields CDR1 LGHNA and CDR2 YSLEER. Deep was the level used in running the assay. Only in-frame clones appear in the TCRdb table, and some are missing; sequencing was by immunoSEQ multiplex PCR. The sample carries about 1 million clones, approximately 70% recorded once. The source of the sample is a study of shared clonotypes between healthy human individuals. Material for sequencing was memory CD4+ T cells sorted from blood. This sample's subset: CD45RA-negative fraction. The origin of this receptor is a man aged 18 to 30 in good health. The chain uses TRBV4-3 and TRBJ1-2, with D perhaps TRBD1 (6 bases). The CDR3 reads CASSQDTGSPGGYTF. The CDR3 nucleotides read TGCGCCAGCAGCCAAGATACAGGGTCACCGGGGGGCTACACCTTC.